These T cell receptor beta chains were read from a single sample in a study of early T cells in non-severe SARS-CoV-2 infection. TCRdb reprocessed the 5' RACE reads with MiXCR, giving one entry per CDR3 protein. The repertoire has more than 20,000 distinct CDR3 sequences, under 4.5% of them found once; the top ten carry more than 1.4%. Sequencing was performed on whole blood. Every receptor here comes from an adult who was a healthcare worker with PCR-confirmed SARS-CoV-2 infection or an uninfected control (not recorded which). Both conserved end residues are part of each CDR3. Fields, in order: clone size, J gene, D gene, V gene, CDR3 DNA, CDR3 protein. The D gene is left open where the match is weak. A clone size is listed for some rows: how often the clone was seen (once, few, many), or a class if it is expanded.

few | TRBJ2-4 | - | TRBV5-6 | TGTGCCAGCAGCGGAGGTTTTCCAATAGCCAAAAACATTCAGTACTTC | CASSGGFPIAKNIQYF
many | TRBJ2-3 | - | TRBV20-1 | TGCAGTGCTCTCGACGACACAGATACGCAGTATTTT | CSALDDTDTQYF
many | TRBJ2-1 | TRBD1 | TRBV5-1 | TGCGCCAGCAGCCCCGGGACAGGGGGGAATGAGCAGTTCTTC | CASSPGTGGNEQFF
few | TRBJ2-2 | - | TRBV11-2 | TGTGCCAGCAGCTTAGGGGCCAGGGCGAACACCGGGGAGCTGTTTTTT | CASSLGARANTGELFF
many | TRBJ2-1 | TRBD2 | TRBV2 | TGTGCCAGCAGTGACGCACTTCTAGCGGGGGTTATCGATGAGCAGTTCTTC | CASSDALLAGVIDEQFF
many | TRBJ2-7 | - | TRBV12-3/TRBV12-4 | TGTGCCAGCAGTTTCGGGCAGACCTACGAGCAGTACTTC | CASSFGQTYEQYF
- | TRBJ1-1 | - | TRBV4-2 | TGTGCCAGCAGCCCAGGGATTAGTAGAACTGAAGCTTTCTTT | CASSPGISRTEAFF
many | TRBJ2-2 | TRBD2 | TRBV4-2 | TGTGCCAGCAGCCAAGGGCTTCGACTAGCGGGGAACACCGGGGAGCTGTTTTTT | CASSQGLRLAGNTGELFF
- | TRBJ2-5 | TRBD1 | TRBV18 | TGTGCCAGCTCCCTACGACAGGGGCAAGAGACCCAGTACTTC | CASSLRQGQETQYF
medium-sized | TRBJ1-5 | - | TRBV7-2 | TGTGCCAGCAGCTTAGAACCCACAGGGCTTCAGCCCCAGCATTTT | CASSLEPTGLQPQHF
medium-sized | TRBJ2-1 | - | TRBV6-1 | TGTGCCAGCAGCACAGGGGAGGGCTCCTACAATGAGCAGTTCTTC | CASSTGEGSYNEQFF
- | TRBJ2-7 | TRBD2 | TRBV20-1 | TGCAGTGCTAGAGAGCAGGGAGGGAGCTACGAGCAGTACTTC | CSAREQGGSYEQYF
many | TRBJ2-3 | TRBD1 | TRBV10-1 | TGCGCCAGCAGTCGAGACAGGGCCGATACGCAGTATTTT | CASSRDRADTQYF
many | TRBJ2-3 | TRBD1 | TRBV5-4 | TGTGCCAGCAGCTTCGGACAGGGGACAGATACGCAGTATTTT | CASSFGQGTDTQYF
few | TRBJ2-1 | - | TRBV20-1 | TGCAGTGCTAAAGACTACAATGAGCAGTTCTTC | CSAKDYNEQFF
many | TRBJ2-3 | TRBD2 | TRBV5-1 | TGCGCCAGCAGCTTCGGGCTAGCGGGGGCCACAGATACGCAGTATTTT | CASSFGLAGATDTQYF
few | TRBJ2-3 | - | TRBV12-3/TRBV12-4 | TGTGCCAGCAGTTTAGCCCATTTCTGGGGGCGAGGCACAGATACGCAGTATTTT | CASSLAHFWGRGTDTQYF
many | TRBJ2-7 | - | TRBV10-2 | TGCGCCAGCAGCCAAGCGGGCGAGCAGTACTTC | CASSQAGEQYF
many | TRBJ2-1 | TRBD2 | TRBV20-1 | TGCAGTGCTCTGGCTAGCGGGGGGCAGGAGCAGTTCTTC | CSALASGGQEQFF